The count of the clone carrying this T cell receptor (beta chain) is one. Its antigen is as yet unknown. The CDR3 covers 15 residues. J was trimmed by 8 bases and V by 2 bases; bases with no gene match: 7. Germline CDR1 ENHRY, CDR2 SYGVKD. This entry belongs to a study of cytomegalovirus exposure and HLA in healthy donors. On the study more broadly: A previous analysis identified more than 100 million unique TCR beta sequences derived from 180 million or so T cells.

Study findings and constraints: A later analysis, which compared TCR beta chains of equal frequency, found the HLA-associated ones more clonally expanded. The study recorded about 160 TCR beta chains that were cytomegalovirus-associated. TCR beta sequences reportedly predicted most subjects' HLA-A and HLA-B alleles accurately.

PCR was performed using 60 Vbeta and 13 Jbeta primers. Profiling relied on immunoSEQ multiplex PCR, and the TCRdb table lists in-frame clones only, not all of them. The table has around 130,000 clones, 81% seen once. The chain carries TRBV10-3 and TRBJ2-3; 10 bases map to TRBD2. The sequence was obtained from a woman aged 40 to 50 in good health and CMV-seronegative. Sequences were obtained from PBMCs. CDR3 loop: CAISETSGVRGTQYF. The CDR3 coding sequence is TGTGCCATCAGTGAGACTAGCGGGGTTCGTGGTACGCAGTATTTT.